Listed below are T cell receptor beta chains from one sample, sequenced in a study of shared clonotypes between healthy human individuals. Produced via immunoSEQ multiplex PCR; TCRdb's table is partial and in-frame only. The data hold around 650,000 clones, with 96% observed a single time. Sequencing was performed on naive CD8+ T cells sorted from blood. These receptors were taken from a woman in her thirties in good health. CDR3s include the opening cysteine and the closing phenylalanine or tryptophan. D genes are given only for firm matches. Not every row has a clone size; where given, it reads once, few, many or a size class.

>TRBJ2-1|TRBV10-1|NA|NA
TGCGCCAGCAGTGATGGTCAGGCGCCCGAGCAGTTCTTC
CASSDGQAPEQFF
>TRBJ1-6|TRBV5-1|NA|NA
TGCGCCAGCAGCTTGGCCAGGGGAGGACCCCTCCACTTT
CASSLARGGPLHF
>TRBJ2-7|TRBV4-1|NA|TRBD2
TGCGCCAGCAGCCATTCCGTAGCGGGAGGACCCGCGGAGCAGTACTTC
CASSHSVAGGPAEQYF
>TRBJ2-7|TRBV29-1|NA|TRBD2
TGCAGCGTTGTCTCCGGGACGACTAGACTAGCGGGCGAGCAGTACTTC
CSVVSGTTRLAGEQYF
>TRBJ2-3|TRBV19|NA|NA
TGTGCCACTTCGGACCTATCCACAGATACGCAGTATTTT
CATSDLSTDTQYF
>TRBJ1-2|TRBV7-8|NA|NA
TGTGCCAGCAGCCAGACTGCGGTTACAGTTAACTATGGCTACACCTTC
CASSQTAVTVNYGYTF
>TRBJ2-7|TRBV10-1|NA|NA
TGCGCCAGCAGTGTTCACGACAGGTACGAGCAGTACTTC
CASSVHDRYEQYF
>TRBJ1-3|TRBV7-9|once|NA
TGTGCCAGCAGCTTAGCGACTGGAAACACCATATATTTT
CASSLATGNTIYF
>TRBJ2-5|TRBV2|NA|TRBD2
TGTGCCAGCAGTGACACGCTAGCGGGAGCGAGGGAGACCCAGTACTTC
CASSDTLAGARETQYF
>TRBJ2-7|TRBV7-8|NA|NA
TGTGCCAGCAGCTTTTCCAGCCACGAGCAGTACTTC
CASSFSSHEQYF
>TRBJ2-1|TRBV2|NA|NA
TGTGCCAGCTTCGCGGACTACTACAATGAGCAGTTCTTC
CASFADYYNEQFF
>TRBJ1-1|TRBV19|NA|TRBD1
TGTGCCAGCCACAGGGGGCTCGACCGAAGAGAAGCTTTCTTT
CASHRGLDRREAFF
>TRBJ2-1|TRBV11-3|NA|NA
TGTGCCAGCAGCCCGAGCCCGAGCTCCTACAATGAGCAGTTCTTC
CASSPSPSSYNEQFF
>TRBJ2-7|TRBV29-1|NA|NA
TGCAGCGTTGGTTCTTTGCGGGACGGTGGGGAGCAGTACTTC
CSVGSLRDGGEQYF
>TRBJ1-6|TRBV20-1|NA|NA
TGCAGTGCTACCCAATTCCCGCCCCTCCACTTT
CSATQFPPLHF
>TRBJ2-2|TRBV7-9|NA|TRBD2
TGTGCCAGCACCCCGGGGCTAGCGGGATTAGCCGGGGAGCTGTTTTTT
CASTPGLAGLAGELFF
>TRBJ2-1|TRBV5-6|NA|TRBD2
TGTGCCAGCAGCTTGGGAGTAGCGGGACCTTGGAATGAGCAGTTCTTC
CASSLGVAGPWNEQFF
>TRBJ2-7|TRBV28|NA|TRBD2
TGTGCCAGCACTCCCACTAGCGGGAACTACGAGCAGTACTTC
CASTPTSGNYEQYF
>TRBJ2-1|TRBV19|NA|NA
TGTGCCAGTAGTATAATGGAATCCTACAATGAGCAGTTCTTC
CASSIMESYNEQFF
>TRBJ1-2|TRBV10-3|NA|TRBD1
TGTGCCATCAGTGAGCCTGGGACAGGTTCTTATGGCTACACCTTC
CAISEPGTGSYGYTF
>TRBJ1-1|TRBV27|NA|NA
TGTGCCAGCAGATTTAGGGGAGTAGCTTTCTTT
CASRFRGVAFF
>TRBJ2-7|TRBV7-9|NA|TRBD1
TGTGCCAGCAGTTTTCTTCGGGACAGGGGTACCGTGGAGCAGTACTTC
CASSFLRDRGTVEQYF
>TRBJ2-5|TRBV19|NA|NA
TGTGCCAGTAGTATAGGTTTGAAAGAGACCCAGTACTTC
CASSIGLKETQYF
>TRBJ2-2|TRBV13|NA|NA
TGTGCCAGCAGGTCTGGGAGGTCAAACACCGGGGAGCTGTTTTTT
CASRSGRSNTGELFF
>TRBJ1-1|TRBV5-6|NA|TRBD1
TGTGCCAGCAGCTTGGGGACAGGGGTTGAAGCTTTCTTT
CASSLGTGVEAFF
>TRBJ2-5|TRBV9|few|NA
TGTGCCAGCAGCGTTAACACAGGGCTGGGGGGGACCCAGTACTTC
CASSVNTGLGGTQYF
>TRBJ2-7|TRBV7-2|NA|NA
TGTGCCAGCAGCGCCGGGGCTAGCGCCTCCTACGAGCAGTACTTC
CASSAGASASYEQYF
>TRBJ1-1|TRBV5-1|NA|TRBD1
TGCGCCAGCAGCGCGACAGGGGTTGGCACTGAAGCTTTCTTT
CASSATGVGTEAFF
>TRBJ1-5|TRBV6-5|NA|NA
TGTGCCAGCAGTTACTCTTCGGGGAAGGGCAATCAGCCCCAGCATTTT
CASSYSSGKGNQPQHF
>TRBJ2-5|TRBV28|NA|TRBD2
TGTGCCAGCAGTTTTCGATCTAGCGGAGAGACCCAGTACTTC
CASSFRSSGETQYF
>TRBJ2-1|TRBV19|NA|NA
TGTGCCAGTAGCGGGACACCAGGGGGGGGTGAGCAGTTCTTC
CASSGTPGGGEQFF
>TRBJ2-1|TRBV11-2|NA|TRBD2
TGTGCCAGCAGCTTCATCATAGCGGGAACCTACAATGAGCAGTTCTTC
CASSFIIAGTYNEQFF
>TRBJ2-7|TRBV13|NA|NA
TGTGCCAGCAGCCCCCGGACAGTTCAGGAGCAGTACTTC
CASSPRTVQEQYF
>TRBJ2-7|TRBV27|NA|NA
TGTGCCAGCAGCCCTATTCTCGGGCCTCACCGCGAGCAGTACTTC
CASSPILGPHREQYF
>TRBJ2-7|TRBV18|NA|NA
TGTGCCAGCTCACCGTTAGCAGGGGAATTTTCCTACGAGCAGTACTTC
CASSPLAGEFSYEQYF
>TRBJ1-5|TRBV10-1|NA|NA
TGCGCCAGCAGTGACACAGCGCAGCAGCCCCAGCATTTT
CASSDTAQQPQHF
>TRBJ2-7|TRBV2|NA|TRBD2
TGTGCCAGCAGCCAACTAGCGGGGGTTTCCTACGAGCAGTACTTC
CASSQLAGVSYEQYF
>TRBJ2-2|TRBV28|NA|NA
TGTGCCAGCACCAAGGGCGGGCTAGGGAACACCGGGGAGCTGTTTTTT
CASTKGGLGNTGELFF
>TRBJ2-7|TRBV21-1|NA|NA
TGTGCCAGCAGCTTCCACGAGCAGTACTTC
CASSFHEQYF
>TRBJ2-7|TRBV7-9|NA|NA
TGTGCCAGCAGCCCACGATCCAGGGATTACGAGCAGTACTTC
CASSPRSRDYEQYF
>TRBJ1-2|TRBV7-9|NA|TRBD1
TGTGCCAGCACCTCGGACAGGGCTAGTCTCTATGGCTACACCTTC
CASTSDRASLYGYTF
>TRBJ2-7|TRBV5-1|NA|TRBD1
TGCGCCAGCAGCTTGGGAGACAGGGGGCACGAGCAGTACTTC
CASSLGDRGHEQYF
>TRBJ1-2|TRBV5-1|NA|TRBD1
TGCGCCAGCAGCCCTTGGGAGGGGGCCGCCGGCAGCTACACCTTC
CASSPWEGAAGSYTF
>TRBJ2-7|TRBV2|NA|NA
TGTGCCAGCAGTGGTGGGCTAGATTTACGCTACGAGCAGTACTTC
CASSGGLDLRYEQYF
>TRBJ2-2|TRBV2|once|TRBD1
TGTGCCAGCAAAACATCCGGGACAGGGATTTTTAGCACCGGGGAGCTGTTTTTT
CASKTSGTGIFSTGELFF
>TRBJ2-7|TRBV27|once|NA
TGTGCCAGCAGCAAACCGGGGAGCTCCTACGAGCAGTACTTC
CASSKPGSSYEQYF
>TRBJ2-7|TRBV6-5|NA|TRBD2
TGTGCCAGCAGAGAGAGCGGGAGTGTCTACGAGCAGTACTTC
CASRESGSVYEQYF
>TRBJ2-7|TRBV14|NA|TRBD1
TGTGCCAGCAGCTCAGGACAGGTCGACTACGAGCAGTACTTC
CASSSGQVDYEQYF
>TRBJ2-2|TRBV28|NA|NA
TGTGCCAGCAGTTTAACCAGGTCTTCGAACACCGGGGAGCTGTTTTTT
CASSLTRSSNTGELFF
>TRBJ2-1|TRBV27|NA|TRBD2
TGTGCCAGCAGTCCTGCTAGCGGGGGTGTGTTAGAGCAGTTCTTC
CASSPASGGVLEQFF
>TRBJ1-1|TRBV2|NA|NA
TGTGCCAGCAGTGAGCCGACGGGCGAAGCTTTCTTT
CASSEPTGEAFF
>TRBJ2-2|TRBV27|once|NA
TGTGCCAGCAGTTTGGGCTCGACCCCCGCCGGGGAGCTGTTTTTT
CASSLGSTPAGELFF
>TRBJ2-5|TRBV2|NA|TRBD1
TGTGCCAGCAGGGGGGACAGACCAACCCAGTACTTC
CASRGDRPTQYF
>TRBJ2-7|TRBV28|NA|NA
TGCGCCAGCACCGGGAGTCCCTACGAGCAGTACTTC
CASTGSPYEQYF